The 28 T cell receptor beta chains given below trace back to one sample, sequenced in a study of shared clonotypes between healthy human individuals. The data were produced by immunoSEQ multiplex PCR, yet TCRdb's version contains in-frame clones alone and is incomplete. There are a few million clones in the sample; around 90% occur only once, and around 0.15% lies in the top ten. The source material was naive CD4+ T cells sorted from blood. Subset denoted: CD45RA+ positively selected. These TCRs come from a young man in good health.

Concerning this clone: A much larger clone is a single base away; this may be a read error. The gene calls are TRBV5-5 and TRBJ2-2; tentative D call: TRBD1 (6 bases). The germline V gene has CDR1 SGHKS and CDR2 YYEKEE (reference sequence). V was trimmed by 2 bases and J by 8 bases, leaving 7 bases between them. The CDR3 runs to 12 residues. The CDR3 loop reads CASSFGTGELFF. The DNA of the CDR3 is TGTGCCAGCAGCTTCGGGACAGGGGAGCTGTTTTTT.

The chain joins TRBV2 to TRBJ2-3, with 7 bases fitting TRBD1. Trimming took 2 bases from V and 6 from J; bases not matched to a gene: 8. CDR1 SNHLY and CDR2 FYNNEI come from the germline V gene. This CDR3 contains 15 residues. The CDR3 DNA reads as TGTGCCAGCAGTGAAACCCAACAGGGGTCGGATACGCAGTATTTT. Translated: CASSETQQGSDTQYF.

CDR3 sequence reads: CASNLAGSSYEQYF. In DNA, the CDR3 is TGCGCCAGCAACCTAGCGGGTAGCTCCTACGAGCAGTACTTC. The chain couples TRBV10-2 to TRBJ2-7; 8 bases match TRBD2. With V trimmed by 7 bases and J by 0 bases, 5 bases remained unmatched. The CDR3 length is 14 residues. Per the germline V gene, CDR1 is WSHSY and CDR2 is SAAADI.

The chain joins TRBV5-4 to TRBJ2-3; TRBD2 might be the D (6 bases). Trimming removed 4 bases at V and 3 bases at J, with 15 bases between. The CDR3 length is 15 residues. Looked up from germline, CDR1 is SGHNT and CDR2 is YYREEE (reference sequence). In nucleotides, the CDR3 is TGTGCCAGCAGCGGCCGGGCGGGGTCGACAGATACGCAGTATTTT. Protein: CASSGRAGSTDTQYF.

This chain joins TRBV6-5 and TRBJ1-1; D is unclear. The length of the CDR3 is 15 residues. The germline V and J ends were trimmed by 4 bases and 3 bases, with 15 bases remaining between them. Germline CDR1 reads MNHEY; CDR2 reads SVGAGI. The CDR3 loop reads CASSSRTRRDTEAFF. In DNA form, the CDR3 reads TGTGCCAGCAGTTCTCGCACTAGGAGGGACACTGAAGCTTTCTTT.

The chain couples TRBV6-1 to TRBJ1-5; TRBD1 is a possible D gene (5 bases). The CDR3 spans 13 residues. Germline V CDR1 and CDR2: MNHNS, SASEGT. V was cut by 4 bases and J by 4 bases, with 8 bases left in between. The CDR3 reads CASSGDGNQPQHF. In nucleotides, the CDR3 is TGTGCCAGCAGTGGGGACGGTAATCAGCCCCAGCATTTT.

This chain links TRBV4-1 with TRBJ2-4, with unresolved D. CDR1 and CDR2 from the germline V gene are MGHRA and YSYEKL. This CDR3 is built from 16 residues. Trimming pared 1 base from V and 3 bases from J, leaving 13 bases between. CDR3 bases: TGCGCCAGCAGCCAAGCGGTCGGAGACTTCAAAAACATTCAGTACTTC. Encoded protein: CASSQAVGDFKNIQYF.

The DNA for the CDR3 is TGTGCCAGCAGTGAACCGGGGACAGGGGTTTCCGGGGAGCTGTTTTTT. Residues: CASSEPGTGVSGELFF. The chain couples TRBV6-1 to TRBJ2-2; 10 positions match TRBD1. Unmatched junction bases numbered 6, after V lost 2 bases and J lost 6 bases. Germline V gene data show CDR1 as MNHNS and CDR2 as SASEGT. The CDR3 extends over 16 amino acids.

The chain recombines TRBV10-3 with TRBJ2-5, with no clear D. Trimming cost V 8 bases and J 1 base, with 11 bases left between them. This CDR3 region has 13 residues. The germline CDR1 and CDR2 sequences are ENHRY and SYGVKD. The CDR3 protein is CAISGGVQETQYF. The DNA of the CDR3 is TGTGCCATCTCGGGTGGCGTCCAAGAGACCCAGTACTTC.

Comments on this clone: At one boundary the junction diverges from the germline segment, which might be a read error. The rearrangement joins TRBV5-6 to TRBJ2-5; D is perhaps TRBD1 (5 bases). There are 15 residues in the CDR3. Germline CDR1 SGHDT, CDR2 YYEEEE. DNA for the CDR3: TGTGCCAGCGGCTTGGTTGGACAACCCCAAGAGACCCAGTACTTC. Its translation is CASGLVGQPQETQYF.

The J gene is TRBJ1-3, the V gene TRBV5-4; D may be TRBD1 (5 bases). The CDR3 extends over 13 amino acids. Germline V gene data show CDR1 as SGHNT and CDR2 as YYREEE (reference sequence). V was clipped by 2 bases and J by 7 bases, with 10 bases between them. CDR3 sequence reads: CASSFGTENTIYF. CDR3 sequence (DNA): TGTGCCAGCAGCTTTGGGACGGAGAACACCATATATTTT.

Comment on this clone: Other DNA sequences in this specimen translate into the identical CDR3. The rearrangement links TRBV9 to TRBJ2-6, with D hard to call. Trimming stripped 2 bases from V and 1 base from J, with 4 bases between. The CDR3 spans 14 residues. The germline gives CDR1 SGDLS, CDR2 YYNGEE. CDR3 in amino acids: CASSVASGANVLTF. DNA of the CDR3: TGTGCCAGCAGCGTGGCTTCTGGGGCCAACGTCCTGACTTTC.

DNA of the CDR3: TGTGCCAGCAGCCCAAACAGGGAAATGGGTGAAAAACTGTTTTTT. This codes for CASSPNREMGEKLFF. The chain combines TRBV28 with TRBJ1-4, with D possibly TRBD1 on 6 matching bases. Trimming cost V 6 bases and J 7 bases, with 18 bases left between them. Germline V gene sequence: CDR1 MDHEN, CDR2 SYDVKM. The CDR3 is 15 residues long.

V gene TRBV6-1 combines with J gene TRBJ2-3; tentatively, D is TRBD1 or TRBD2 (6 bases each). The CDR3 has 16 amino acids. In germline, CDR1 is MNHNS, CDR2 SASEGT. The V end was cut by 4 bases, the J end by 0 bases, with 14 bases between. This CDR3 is CASSGRGVRSTDTQYF. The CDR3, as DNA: TGTGCCAGCAGTGGGAGGGGGGTCCGAAGCACAGATACGCAGTATTTT.

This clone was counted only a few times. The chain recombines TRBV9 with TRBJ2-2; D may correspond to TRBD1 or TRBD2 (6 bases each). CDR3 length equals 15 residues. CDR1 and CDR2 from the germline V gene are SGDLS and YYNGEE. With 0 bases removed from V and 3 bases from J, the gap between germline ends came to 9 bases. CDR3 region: CASSVVGGYTGELFF. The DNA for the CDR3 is TGTGCCAGCAGCGTAGTGGGGGGCTACACCGGGGAGCTGTTTTTT.

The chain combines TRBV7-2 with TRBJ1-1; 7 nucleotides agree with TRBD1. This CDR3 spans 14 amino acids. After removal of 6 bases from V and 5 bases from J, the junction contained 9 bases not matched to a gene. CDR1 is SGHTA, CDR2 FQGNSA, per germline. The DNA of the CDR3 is TGTGCCAGCAGTTGGGCAGGGGGGTCAACTGAAGCTTTCTTT. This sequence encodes CASSWAGGSTEAFF.

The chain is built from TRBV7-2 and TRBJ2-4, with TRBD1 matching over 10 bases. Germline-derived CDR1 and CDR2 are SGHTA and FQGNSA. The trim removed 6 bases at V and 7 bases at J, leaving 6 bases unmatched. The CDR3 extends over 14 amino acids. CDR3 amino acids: CASSRSTGGNIQYF. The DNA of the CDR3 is TGTGCCAGCAGTAGATCGACAGGGGGCAACATTCAGTACTTC.

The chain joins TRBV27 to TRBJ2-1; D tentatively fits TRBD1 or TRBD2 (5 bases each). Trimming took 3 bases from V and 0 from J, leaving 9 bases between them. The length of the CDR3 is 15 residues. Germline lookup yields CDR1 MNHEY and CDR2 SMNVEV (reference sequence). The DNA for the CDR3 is TGTGCCAGCAGTTTCCCAGGGAGCTCCTACAATGAGCAGTTCTTC. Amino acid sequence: CASSFPGSSYNEQFF.

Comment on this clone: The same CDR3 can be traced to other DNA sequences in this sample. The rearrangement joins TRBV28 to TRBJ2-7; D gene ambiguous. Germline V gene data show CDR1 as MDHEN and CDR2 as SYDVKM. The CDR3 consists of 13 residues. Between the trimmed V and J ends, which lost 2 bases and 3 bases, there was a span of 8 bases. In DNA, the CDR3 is TGTGCCAGCAGTTTAGGTGGTTACTACGAGCAGTACTTC. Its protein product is CASSLGGYYEQYF. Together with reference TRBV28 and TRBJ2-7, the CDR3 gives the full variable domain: DVKVTQSSRYLVKRTGEKVFLECVQDMDHENMFWYRQDPGLGLRLIYFSYDVKMKEKGDIPEGYSVSREKKERFSLILESASTNQTSMYLCASSLGGYYEQYFGPGTRLTVT.

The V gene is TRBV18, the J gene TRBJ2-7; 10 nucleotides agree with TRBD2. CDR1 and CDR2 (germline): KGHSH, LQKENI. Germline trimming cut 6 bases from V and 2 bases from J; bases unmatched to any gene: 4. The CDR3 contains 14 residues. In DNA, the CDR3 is TGTGCCAGCTCTCGGACTAGCGGTGCCTACGAGCAGTACTTC. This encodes CASSRTSGAYEQYF. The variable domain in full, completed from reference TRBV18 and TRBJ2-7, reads NAGVMQNPRHLVRRRGQEARLRCSPMKGHSHVYWYRQLPEEGLKFMVYLQKENIIDESGMPKERFSAEFPKEGPSILRIQQVVRGDSAAYFCASSRTSGAYEQYFGPGTRLTVT.

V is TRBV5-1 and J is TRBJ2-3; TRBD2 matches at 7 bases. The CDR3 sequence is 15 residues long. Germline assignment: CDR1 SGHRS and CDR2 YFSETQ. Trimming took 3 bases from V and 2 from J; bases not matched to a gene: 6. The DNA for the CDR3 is TGCGCCAGCAGCTATGAGCGGGGAATCACAGATACGCAGTATTTT. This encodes CASSYERGITDTQYF.

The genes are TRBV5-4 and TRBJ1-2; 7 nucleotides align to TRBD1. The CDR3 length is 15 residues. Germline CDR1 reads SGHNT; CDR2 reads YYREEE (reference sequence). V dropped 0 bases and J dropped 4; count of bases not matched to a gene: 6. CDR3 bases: TGTGCCAGCAGCTTGGTCCAGGGGGACGTCTATGGCTACACCTTC. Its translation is CASSLVQGDVYGYTF.

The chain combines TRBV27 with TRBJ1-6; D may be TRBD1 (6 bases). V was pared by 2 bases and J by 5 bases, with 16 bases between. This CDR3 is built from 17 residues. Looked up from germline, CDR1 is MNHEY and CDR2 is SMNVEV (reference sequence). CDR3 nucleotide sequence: TGTGCCAGCAGTTTACGCCCCCAGGGGACCAATAATTCACCCCTCCACTTT. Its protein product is CASSLRPQGTNNSPLHF.

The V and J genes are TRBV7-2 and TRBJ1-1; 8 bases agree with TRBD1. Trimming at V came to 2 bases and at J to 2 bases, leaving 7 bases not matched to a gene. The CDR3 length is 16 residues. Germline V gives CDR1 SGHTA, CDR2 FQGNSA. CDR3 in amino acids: CASSLRQGATNTEAFF. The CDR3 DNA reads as TGTGCCAGCAGCTTAAGGCAGGGGGCTACCAACACTGAAGCTTTCTTT.

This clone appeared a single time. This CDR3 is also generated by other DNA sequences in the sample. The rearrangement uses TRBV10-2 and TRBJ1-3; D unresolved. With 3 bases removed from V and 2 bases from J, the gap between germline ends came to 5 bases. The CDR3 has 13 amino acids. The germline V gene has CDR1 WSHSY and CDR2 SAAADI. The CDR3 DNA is TGCGCCAGCAGTGATAGGGCTGGAAACACCATATATTTT. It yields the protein CASSDRAGNTIYF.

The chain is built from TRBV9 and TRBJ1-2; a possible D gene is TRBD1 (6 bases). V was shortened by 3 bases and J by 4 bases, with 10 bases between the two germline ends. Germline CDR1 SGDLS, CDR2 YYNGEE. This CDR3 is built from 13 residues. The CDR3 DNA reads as TGTGCCAGCAGCGAAACAGGGATCTATGGCTACACCTTC. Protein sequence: CASSETGIYGYTF.

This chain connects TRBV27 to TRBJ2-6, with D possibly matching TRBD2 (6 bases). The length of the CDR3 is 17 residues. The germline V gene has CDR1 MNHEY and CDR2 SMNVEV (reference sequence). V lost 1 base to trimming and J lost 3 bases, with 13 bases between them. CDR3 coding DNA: TGTGCCAGCAGTTTATGGCGGGGCCCGGTTGGGGCCAACGTCCTGACTTTC. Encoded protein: CASSLWRGPVGANVLTF.

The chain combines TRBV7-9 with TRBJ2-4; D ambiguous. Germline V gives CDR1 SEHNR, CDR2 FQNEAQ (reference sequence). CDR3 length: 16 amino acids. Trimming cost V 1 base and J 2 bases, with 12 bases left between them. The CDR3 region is CASSLELIGSKNIQYF. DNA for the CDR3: TGTGCCAGCAGCTTAGAATTAATAGGTTCCAAAAACATTCAGTACTTC. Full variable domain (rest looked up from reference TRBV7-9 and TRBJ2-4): DTGVSQNPRHKITKRGQNVTFRCDPISEHNRLYWYRQTLGQGPEFLTYFQNEAQLEKSRLLSDRFSAERPKGSFSTLEIQRTEQGDSAMYLCASSLELIGSKNIQYFGAGTRLSVL.